These 17 T cell receptor beta chains were sequenced from one sample in a study of T cells in Graves' hyperthyroidism and ophthalmopathy. Authors of the study amplified TCR beta CDR3 regions from RNA transcripts. In the first-round RT-PCR of the TCR CDR3, the HTBI primer set was used. TCRdb re-derived calls from the multiplex PCR reads in MiXCR, one entry per CDR3 protein. The sample shows some 340,000 distinct CDR3 sequences, approximately 15% of them seen only once. The sample consisted of blood. The receptors derive from a woman aged 40 to 50 with Graves' ophthalmopathy.

In its sample, this clonotype was seen many times. The V call is TRBV29-1, the J call TRBJ2-7; D is unresolved. CDR1 and CDR2 (germline): SQVTM, ANQGSEA. Trimming stripped 7 bases from V and 0 bases from J, with 13 bases between. This CDR3 is 13 amino acids long. The CDR3 here is CSAIKASSYEQYF. Here the CDR3 DNA reads TGCAGCGCCATAAAAGCGAGCTCCTACGAGCAGTACTTC.

This clonotype has only a few counts. The genes are TRBV4-1 and TRBJ2-2; perhaps TRBD2 as D (5 bases). Germline-derived CDR1 and CDR2 are MGHRA and YSYEKL. V lost 0 bases and J 5 bases, leaving 13 bases between the germline ends. CDR3 length: 16 residues. The CDR3 region has the DNA TGCGCCAGCAGCCAAGAAGGCAGTTCGGGGACCGGGGAGCTGTTTTTT. Translation: CASSQEGSSGTGELFF.

The chain uses TRBV27 and TRBJ2-7; TRBD2 matches at 8 bases. The J segment lost 2 bases and the V segment lost 6 bases, leaving 12 bases of the junction unmatched. The CDR3 runs to 16 residues. Per germline, CDR1 MNHEY and CDR2 SMNVEV (reference sequence). The CDR3 DNA reads TGTGCCAGCAGCACCTTCGCCCAGCGGGGGACCTACGAGCAGTACTTC. Its protein is CASSTFAQRGTYEQYF.

V is TRBV19 and J is TRBJ2-1, with D maybe TRBD2 (5 bases). The CDR3 loop spans 14 amino acids. In germline, CDR1 is LNHDA, CDR2 SQIVND (reference sequence). V lost 4 bases and J 6 bases, leaving 13 bases between the germline ends. The CDR3 protein is CASSSWRRGNEQFF. The CDR3 region has the DNA TGTGCCAGTAGTAGCTGGAGACGGGGCAATGAGCAGTTCTTC.

Points on this clonotype: A clone one base away is much larger, so this may be a read error. This chain links TRBV27 with TRBJ2-1; D might be TRBD1 (5 bases). The CDR3 consists of 15 residues. CDR1 is MNHEY and CDR2 is SMNVEV in the germline V gene (reference sequence). CDR3 amino acids: CASSFGAGLYNGQFF. The CDR3 nucleotides read TGTGCCAGCAGTTTTGGGGCAGGGCTATACAATGGGCAGTTCTTC.

This clonotype has a handful of counts. This rearrangement joins TRBV20-1 to TRBJ1-6; D may be TRBD1 (6 bases). Germline assignment: CDR1 DFQATT and CDR2 SNEGSKA (reference sequence). V dropped 0 bases and J dropped 5 bases, with 11 bases sitting between them. CDR3 length: 15 residues. The CDR3 here is CSARDMQGNNSPLHF. The CDR3 DNA reads as TGCAGTGCTAGAGATATGCAGGGGAATAATTCACCCCTCCACTTT.

As DNA, the CDR3 is TGTGCCAGCAGCTTTCTCTATCGGAATGAGCAGTTCTTC. Translating it yields CASSFLYRNEQFF. This chain links TRBV5-5 with TRBJ2-1; D not resolved. The germline V gene has CDR1 SGHKS and CDR2 YYEKEE (reference sequence). V dropped 2 bases and J dropped 7 bases, with 10 bases sitting between them. This CDR3 contains 13 residues.

This clonotype was detected many times. This chain's CDR3 is CSVKGVWVCGQPQHF. The DNA for the CDR3 is TGCAGCGTAAAAGGGGTGTGGGTTTGTGGGCAGCCCCAGCATTTT. The chain recombines TRBV29-1 with TRBJ1-5; D is possibly TRBD1 (5 bases). The CDR3 spans 15 residues. V was cut by 6 bases and J by 7 bases, with 22 bases left in between. CDR1 SQVTM and CDR2 ANQGSEA come from the germline V gene.

CDR3 coding DNA: TGTGCCAGCAGCGTCGCTAGTCCTTATAGCAATCAGCCCCAGCATTTT. Protein: CASSVASPYSNQPQHF. The rearrangement links TRBV5-8 to TRBJ1-5; D not resolved. Trimming removed 4 bases at V and 0 bases at J, with 14 bases between. The CDR3 has 16 residues. CDR1 and CDR2 (germline): SGHTS, YDEGEE.

The chain carries TRBV7-6 and TRBJ2-5, with D hard to call. This CDR3 has 13 residues. The germline gives CDR1 SGHVS, CDR2 FNYEAQ. The V and J ends lost 0 bases and 4 bases respectively, with 6 bases between them. The DNA for the CDR3 is TGTGCCAGCAGCTTAGCATTGAGAGAGACCCAGTACTTC. Its translation: CASSLALRETQYF. Full variable domain (missing parts from reference TRBV7-6 and TRBJ2-5): GAGVSQSPRYKVTKRGQDVALRCDPISGHVSLYWYRQALGQGPEFLTYFNYEAQQDKSGLPNDRFSAERPEGSISTLTIQRTEQRDSAMYRCASSLALRETQYFGPGTRLLVL.

This chain uses TRBV18 with TRBJ2-7, with 7 bases lining up with TRBD2. V trimming: 3 bases; J trimming: 3 bases; junction bases outside the gene matches: 8. Germline lookup yields CDR1 KGHSH and CDR2 LQKENI. The CDR3 extends over 15 amino acids. The CDR3: CASSPETSRVYEQYF. The CDR3 DNA reads TGTGCCAGCTCACCCGAGACTAGCAGGGTCTACGAGCAGTACTTC. The full variable domain, rest sourced from reference TRBV18 and TRBJ2-7, is NAGVMQNPRHLVRRRGQEARLRCSPMKGHSHVYWYRQLPEEGLKFMVYLQKENIIDESGMPKERFSAEFPKEGPSILRIQQVVRGDSAAYFCASSPETSRVYEQYFGPGTRLTVT.

The table lists this clonotype with many counts. The chain uses TRBV7-2 and TRBJ2-7; D tentatively reads TRBD1 or TRBD2 (6 bases each). The CDR3 has 19 residues. Germline CDR1 reads SGHTA; CDR2 reads FQGNSA. V shed 5 bases and J shed 0 bases, with 26 bases lying between them. CDR3 residues: CASSPLVGRGGLSSYEQYF. CDR3 in DNA: TGTGCCAGCAGCCCCTTAGTAGGACGAGGGGGGCTAAGCTCCTACGAGCAGTACTTC.

This clonotype was seen more than once but under ten times. This chain connects TRBV27 to TRBJ2-7; a possible D gene is TRBD1 (6 bases). The germline gives CDR1 MNHEY, CDR2 SMNVEV (reference sequence). The V and J ends lost 4 bases and 2 bases respectively, with 12 bases between them. CDR3 size: 14 residues. The CDR3 region has the DNA TGTGCCAGCAGTTCCCTCGACAGGACCTACGAGCAGTACTTC. Amino acid sequence: CASSSLDRTYEQYF.

The rearrangement uses TRBV19 and TRBJ1-4; D not certain. V was pared by 3 bases and J by 8 bases, with 13 bases between. Germline CDR1 and CDR2: LNHDA and SQIVND (reference sequence). The CDR3 has 14 amino acids. As DNA, the CDR3 is TGTGCCAGTAGTATTAGGCAATTGGGAGAAAAACTGTTTTTT. Protein sequence: CASSIRQLGEKLFF.

This clonotype was recorded many times. V gene TRBV7-9 combines with J gene TRBJ1-2; no reliable D call. The germline V gene has CDR1 SEHNR and CDR2 FQNEAQ (reference sequence). The V gene lost 8 bases and the J gene lost 0 bases, with 16 bases spanning the gap. The CDR3 extends over 15 amino acids. The CDR3 DNA reads as TGTGCCAGCGGATCGGAAAACACGCCTAACTATGGCTACACCTTC. Translating gives CASGSENTPNYGYTF.

V and J are TRBV18 and TRBJ1-1; 10 nucleotides line up with TRBD1. CDR3 length: 16 residues. The V and J ends lost 4 bases and 2 bases, in that order; junction bases with no gene match: 7. CDR1 and CDR2 (germline): KGHSH, LQKENI. Here the CDR3 reads CASSLQRQGANTEAFF. The CDR3 DNA sequence: TGTGCCAGCTCACTCCAGCGACAGGGGGCTAACACTGAAGCTTTCTTT.

Many counts were recorded for this clonotype. The genes are TRBV7-2 and TRBJ1-1; D remains ambiguous. Germline-derived CDR1 and CDR2 are SGHTA and FQGNSA. Trimming removed 1 base at V and 2 bases at J, with 11 bases between. The CDR3 extends over 15 amino acids. CDR3 residues: CASSLDLADNTEAFF. The DNA for the CDR3 is TGTGCCAGCAGCTTAGACTTGGCGGACAACACTGAAGCTTTCTTT.